The sequence of this TCR beta chain was determined in a study of blood T cell repertoires in COVID-19. Overall study context: T cells, B-cell-depleted T cells, or PBMCs supplied cDNA or gDNA.

In the authors' workflow: Using reference gene primer amplification, nucleated cell counts were estimated. Generated by immunoSEQ multiplex PCR, the TCRdb table keeps only in-frame clones and is missing some. V, J and clone size are those of that table, while D and trimming were read from the DNA. The sample shows almost 300,000 clones, roughly nine tenths of them seen only once. The CDR3 consists of 14 residues. CDR1 and CDR2 (germline): SEHNR, FQNEAQ (reference sequence). Trimming removed 5 bases from V and 3 bases from J; junction bases left unmatched: 5. This sequence originates from a woman in her twenties or thirties with COVID-19, enrolled during active disease. Sequenced input: peripheral blood. The rearrangement links TRBV7-9 to TRBJ2-3, with 7 bases lining up with TRBD1. CDR3 sequence: CASSKGGRTDTQYF. The CDR3 DNA reads TGTGCCAGCAGCAAAGGGGGCAGGACAGATACGCAGTATTTT.